In this sample, the clone carrying this TCR beta chain turned up a few times. Its antigen is not known. The sample is drawn from a study of cytomegalovirus exposure and HLA in healthy donors. Whole-study results and caveats: TCR beta sequences numbering fewer than 20,000 were associated with HLA alleles at 0.05 false discovery rate in a later analysis. TCR beta V segments were, for the most part, productive about 87% or about 30% of the time in an earlier analysis. Accurate prediction of most subjects' HLA-A and HLA-B alleles from TCR beta sequences was reported.

The PCR was carried out with 60 Vbeta primers and 13 Jbeta primers. The method was immunoSEQ multiplex PCR; TCRdb's version includes in-frame clones alone and lacks a portion of them. The sample holds around 200,000 clones, approximately 79% seen once. This receptor was obtained from a woman aged 25 to 45 in good health and CMV-seropositive. The sample comprised PBMCs.

The CDR3 region is CASSQEGWSGGRTGELFF. The CDR3 nucleotides read TGTGCCAGCAGCCAAGAAGGCTGGAGCGGGGGCCGCACCGGGGAGCTGTTTTTT. The chain has TRBV4-2 and TRBJ2-2; 8 bases fit TRBD2. The CDR3 has 18 amino acids. The V segment lost 0 bases and the J segment 4 bases; nucleotides outside the gene matches: 10. The germline gives CDR1 LGHNA, CDR2 YNFKEQ.